This passage covers 19 T cell receptor beta chains from one sample sequenced in a study of cytomegalovirus exposure and HLA in healthy donors. Vbeta (60) and Jbeta (13) primers were used in the PCR. Produced via immunoSEQ multiplex PCR; TCRdb's table is partial and in-frame only. The table includes 200,000 or so clones, around 80% detected once. The sample was PBMCs. Source of these receptors: a man aged 30 to 39 in good health and CMV-seronegative.

As concerns this clone: Relative to the germline gene, one junction end is altered; a read error may explain this. V usage is TRBV7-9 and J usage is TRBJ1-4; D is ambiguous. The CDR3 covers 15 residues. The V gene's germline CDR1 is SEHNR and CDR2 FQNEAQ (reference sequence). The CDR3 loop reads CSSSLVRGKRGKLFF. Here the CDR3 DNA reads TGTTCCAGCAGCTTAGTACGCGGAAAAAGAGGAAAACTGTTTTTT.

This clone was counted once. The rearrangement links TRBV6-5 to TRBJ2-7; D is possibly TRBD2 (5 bases). This CDR3 is built from 15 residues. CDR1 and CDR2 (germline): MNHEY, SVGAGI. V was pared by 0 bases and J by 3 bases, with 12 bases between. The chain's CDR3 is CASSYSTYGGYEQYF. Written as DNA, the CDR3 is TGTGCCAGCAGTTACTCGACTTACGGAGGCTACGAGCAGTACTTC.

CDR3 nucleotides: TGTGCCAGCAGTTTAATAAGGACAGGGGGTTCAGAGACCCAGTACTTC. Translation: CASSLIRTGGSETQYF. The rearrangement links TRBV28 to TRBJ2-5, with 10 positions matching TRBD1. Germline trimming cut 2 bases from V and 4 bases from J; bases unmatched to any gene: 7. Germline V gene sequence: CDR1 MDHEN, CDR2 SYDVKM. The CDR3 is 16 amino acids.

This chain links TRBV6-6 with TRBJ1-2; D is perhaps TRBD1 (6 bases). CDR1 is MNHNY and CDR2 is SVGAGI in the germline V gene (reference sequence). Deletions cut 6 bases from V and 6 bases from J, with 20 bases between. The CDR3 extends over 15 amino acids. In DNA, the CDR3 is TGTGCCAGCAGCCCCAAACAGGGAAGAGGAAATGGCTACACCTTC. It encodes CASSPKQGRGNGYTF.

V is TRBV19 and J is TRBJ2-7; D ambiguous. Germline V gene data show CDR1 as LNHDA and CDR2 as SQIVND (reference sequence). The CDR3 has 14 amino acids. V was cut by 6 bases and J by 1 base, with 13 bases left in between. The CDR3 nucleotides are TGTGCCAGTAGCATGAGGCTCATTTCCTACGAGCAGTACTTC. Translating it yields CASSMRLISYEQYF.

This chain connects TRBV4-2 to TRBJ1-2; D is possibly TRBD1 (5 bases). Per the germline V gene, CDR1 is LGHNA and CDR2 is YNFKEQ. V was clipped by 0 bases and J by 5 bases, with 16 bases between them. The CDR3 is 16 amino acids. CDR3 amino acids: CASSQDGGGSPYGYTF. In DNA, the CDR3 is TGTGCCAGCAGCCAAGATGGGGGGGGTAGTCCTTATGGCTACACCTTC.

V is TRBV28 and J is TRBJ2-1; a weak D match, TRBD1 (5 bases). Germline CDR1 MDHEN, CDR2 SYDVKM. CDR3 length: 15 amino acids. Trimming left V 9 bases short and J 2 bases short, with 17 bases between. CDR3 DNA sequence: TGTGCCAGACTAAGGACAAAAAAGACCTACAATGAGCAGTTCTTC. It encodes CARLRTKKTYNEQFF. The complete variable domain, with remaining parts taken from reference TRBV28 and TRBJ2-1, reads DVKVTQSSRYLVKRTGEKVFLECVQDMDHENMFWYRQDPGLGLRLIYFSYDVKMKEKGDIPEGYSVSREKKERFSLILESASTNQTSMYLCARLRTKKTYNEQFFGPGTRLTVL.

This chain links TRBV6-6 with TRBJ2-2; D is perhaps TRBD1 (5 bases). Germline V lookup: CDR1 MNHNY, CDR2 SVGAGI (reference sequence). This CDR3 has 14 residues. V was clipped by 8 bases and J by 8 bases, with 18 bases between them. CDR3 sequence reads: CASARHNTGGELFF. The CDR3 region has the DNA TGTGCCAGCGCACGACATAACACAGGAGGGGAGCTGTTTTTT.

This clone was picked up one time. The rearrangement uses TRBV10-3 and TRBJ1-1, with D possibly being TRBD1 (5 bases). This CDR3 is built from 13 residues. Trimming took 9 bases from V and 1 from J, leaving 12 bases between them. Germline assignment: CDR1 ENHRY and CDR2 SYGVKD. In DNA, the CDR3 is TGTGCCATATCCGGGACTCCGAACACTGAAGCTTTCTTT. It codes for CAISGTPNTEAFF.

The chain links TRBV5-4 to TRBJ2-1, with D tentatively TRBD2 (5 bases). Trimming took off 0 bases at V and 4 bases at J, with 14 bases between the two ends. Germline V gene data show CDR1 as SGHNT and CDR2 as YYREEE (reference sequence). This CDR3 has 16 residues. The CDR3 DNA reads as TGTGCCAGCAGCTTGGCCGTCGGGGAAATATACAATGAGCAGTTCTTC. This sequence encodes CASSLAVGEIYNEQFF.

The chain recombines TRBV19 with TRBJ2-5; TRBD1 might be the D (6 bases). Germline CDR1 is LNHDA and CDR2 is SQIVND (reference sequence). The CDR3 covers 15 residues. Trimming took 5 bases from V and 0 from J, leaving 13 bases between them. The CDR3 region is CASSERTENQETQYF. The CDR3 DNA reads TGTGCCAGTAGTGAAAGGACAGAGAACCAAGAGACCCAGTACTTC.

The chain joins TRBV7-3 to TRBJ1-1, with a tentative D call TRBD1 (5 bases). CDR1 SGHTA and CDR2 FQGTGA come from the germline V gene. The CDR3 contains 14 residues. V was shortened by 2 bases and J by 4 bases, with 11 bases between the two germline ends. CDR3 in DNA: TGTGCCAGCAGCTTAGTGTACGGGGGCACTGAAGCTTTCTTT. Its translation is CASSLVYGGTEAFF.

This chain connects TRBV10-1 to TRBJ1-1; 9 positions match TRBD1. Germline CDR1 reads WNHNN; CDR2 reads SYGVQD (reference sequence). The CDR3 runs to 15 residues. Trimming took 1 base from V and 5 from J; bases not matched to a gene: 5. CDR3 loop: CASSELGQGRTEAFF. In DNA, the CDR3 is TGCGCCAGCAGTGAGTTAGGACAGGGGCGGACTGAAGCTTTCTTT.

In the case of this clone: Since the CDR3 does not end with the conserved phenylalanine or tryptophan, this likely comes from a read error. The rearrangement links TRBV4-1 to TRBJ1-1; D possibly corresponds to TRBD1 (6 bases). This CDR3 is 16 amino acids long. Germline V gene data show CDR1 as MGHRA and CDR2 as YSYEKL. Trimming took off 6 bases at V and 6 bases at J, with 23 bases between the two ends. Here the CDR3 DNA reads TGCGCCAGCAGACCTAGATTACAGGGTTCAGTCCCTGAAGCTTTCCTT. It is translated as CASRPRLQGSVPEAFL.

In this sample, this clone turned up once. The chain employs TRBV15 and TRBJ2-7; TRBD1 matches 11 bases. The J segment lost 6 bases and the V segment lost 4 bases, leaving 11 bases of the junction unmatched. The CDR3 is 16 amino acids. The germline CDR1 and CDR2 sequences are LNHNV and YYDKDF (reference sequence). The CDR3 DNA reads as TGTGCCACCAGCACCCTTTTAGGGACAGGGGGTTTCGAGCAGTACTTC. Protein: CATSTLLGTGGFEQYF.

The CDR3 sequence: CASKFGTGPYNEQFF. DNA for the CDR3: TGTGCCAGTAAATTCGGAACAGGTCCCTACAATGAGCAGTTCTTC. The rearrangement links TRBV19 to TRBJ2-1; perhaps TRBD1 as D (5 bases). The germline V gene encodes CDR1 LNHDA and CDR2 SQIVND (reference sequence). The CDR3 spans 15 residues. Trimming removed 7 bases from V and 2 bases from J, with 15 bases in between. The full variable domain, completed using reference TRBV19 and TRBJ2-1, is DGGITQSPKYLFRKEGQNVTLSCEQNLNHDAMYWYRQDPGQGLRLIYYSQIVNDFQKGDIAEGYSVSREKKESFPLTVTSAQKNPTAFYLCASKFGTGPYNEQFFGPGTRLTVL.

This chain links TRBV25-1 with TRBJ1-2, with 8 bases identical to TRBD1. V shed 2 bases and J 10 bases; nucleotides not matched to a gene: 15. The CDR3 extends over 16 amino acids. Germline V lookup: CDR1 MGHDK, CDR2 SYGVNS. CDR3 DNA sequence: TGTGCCAGCAGTGAACCCACAGGGGGAATCTCTATGGTCTACACCTTC. Translation: CASSEPTGGISMVYTF.

The CDR3 DNA reads TGTGCCAGCAGCGTCAGTGGCAATCAGCCCCAGCATTTT. Translated: CASSVSGNQPQHF. The chain combines TRBV9 with TRBJ1-5; D not resolved. With 2 bases removed from V and 2 bases from J, the gap between germline ends came to 5 bases. Germline-derived CDR1 and CDR2 are SGDLS and YYNGEE. The CDR3 runs to 13 residues.

The V call is TRBV4-1, the J call TRBJ1-3; possible D gene TRBD1, 5 bases. The length of the CDR3 is 15 residues. Trimming cost V 0 bases and J 4 bases, with 10 bases left between them. The germline gives CDR1 MGHRA, CDR2 YSYEKL. CDR3 sequence reads: CASSQEGAAGNTIYF. For the CDR3, the DNA is TGCGCCAGCAGCCAAGAAGGGGCCGCGGGAAACACCATATATTTT.